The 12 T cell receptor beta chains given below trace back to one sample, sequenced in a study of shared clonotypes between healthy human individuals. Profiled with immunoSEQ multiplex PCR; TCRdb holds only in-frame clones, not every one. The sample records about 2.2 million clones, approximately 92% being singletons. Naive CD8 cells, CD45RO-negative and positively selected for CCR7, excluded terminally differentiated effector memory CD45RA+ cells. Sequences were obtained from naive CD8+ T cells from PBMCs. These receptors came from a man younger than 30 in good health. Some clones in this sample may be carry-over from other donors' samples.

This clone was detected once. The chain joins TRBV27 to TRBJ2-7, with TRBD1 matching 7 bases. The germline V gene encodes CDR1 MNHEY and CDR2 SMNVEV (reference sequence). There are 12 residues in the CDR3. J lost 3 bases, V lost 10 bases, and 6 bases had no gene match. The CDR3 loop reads CATIGTDYEQYF. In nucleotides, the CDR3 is TGTGCCACTATTGGGACAGACTACGAGCAGTACTTC.

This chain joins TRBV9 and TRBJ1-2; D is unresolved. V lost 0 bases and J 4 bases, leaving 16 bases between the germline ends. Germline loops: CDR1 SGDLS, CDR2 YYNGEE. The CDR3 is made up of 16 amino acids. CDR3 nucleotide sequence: TGTGCCAGCAGCGTAGAATCAGCCCCTCCATTCTATGGCTACACCTTC. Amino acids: CASSVESAPPFYGYTF.

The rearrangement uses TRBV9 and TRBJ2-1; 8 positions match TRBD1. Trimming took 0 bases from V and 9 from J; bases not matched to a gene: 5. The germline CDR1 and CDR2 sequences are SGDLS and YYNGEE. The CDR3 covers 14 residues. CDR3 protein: CASSVGQGLGEQFF. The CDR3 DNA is TGTGCCAGCAGCGTAGGACAGGGGCTGGGTGAGCAGTTCTTC.

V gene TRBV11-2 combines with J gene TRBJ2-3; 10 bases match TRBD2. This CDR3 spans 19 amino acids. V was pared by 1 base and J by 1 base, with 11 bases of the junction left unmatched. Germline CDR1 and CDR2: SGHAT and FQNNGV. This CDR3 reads CASSLAPSGSRLGTDTQYF. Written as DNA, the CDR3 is TGTGCCAGCAGCTTAGCCCCTAGCGGGAGTAGATTGGGCACAGATACGCAGTATTTT.

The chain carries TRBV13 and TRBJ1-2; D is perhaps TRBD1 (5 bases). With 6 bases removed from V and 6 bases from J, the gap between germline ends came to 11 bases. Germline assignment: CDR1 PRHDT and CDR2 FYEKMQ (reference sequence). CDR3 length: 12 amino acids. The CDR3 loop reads CASSSGRDGYTF. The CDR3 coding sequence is TGTGCCAGCAGTTCAGGGAGGGATGGCTACACCTTC.

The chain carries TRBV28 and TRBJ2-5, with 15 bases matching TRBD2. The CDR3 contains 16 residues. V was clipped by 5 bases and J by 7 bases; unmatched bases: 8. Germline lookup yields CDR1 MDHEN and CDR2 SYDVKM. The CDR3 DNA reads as TGTGCCAGCAGTCTTGGACTAGCGGGAGGGCCCGGGACCCAGTACTTC. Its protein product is CASSLGLAGGPGTQYF.

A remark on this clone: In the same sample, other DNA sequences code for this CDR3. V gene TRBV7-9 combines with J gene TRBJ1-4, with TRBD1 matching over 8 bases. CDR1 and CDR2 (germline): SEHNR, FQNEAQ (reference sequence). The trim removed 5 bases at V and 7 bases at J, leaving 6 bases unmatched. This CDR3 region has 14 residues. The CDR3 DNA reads TGTGCCAGCAGCCTCGGACAGGGTGGTGAAAAACTGTTTTTT. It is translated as CASSLGQGGEKLFF.

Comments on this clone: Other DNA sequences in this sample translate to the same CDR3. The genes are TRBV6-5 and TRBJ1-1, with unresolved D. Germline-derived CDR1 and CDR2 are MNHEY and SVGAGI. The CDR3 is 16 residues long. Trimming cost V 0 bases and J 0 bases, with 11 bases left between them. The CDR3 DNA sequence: TGTGCCAGCAGTTACTCTAGGCAGCTGATGAACACTGAAGCTTTCTTT. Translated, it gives CASSYSRQLMNTEAFF.

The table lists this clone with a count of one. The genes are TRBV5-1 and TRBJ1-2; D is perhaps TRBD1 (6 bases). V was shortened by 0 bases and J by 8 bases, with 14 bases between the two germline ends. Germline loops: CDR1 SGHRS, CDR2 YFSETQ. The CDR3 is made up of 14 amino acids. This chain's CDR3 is CASSLASGVGGYTF. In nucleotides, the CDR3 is TGCGCCAGCAGCTTGGCCTCAGGGGTCGGAGGCTACACCTTC.

In DNA, the CDR3 is TGCAGCGTTAACATAGGGATGCAAGAGACCCAGTACTTC. Translation: CSVNIGMQETQYF. The rearrangement joins TRBV29-1 to TRBJ2-5; no clear D. This CDR3 region has 13 residues. With 5 bases removed from V and 2 bases from J, the gap between germline ends came to 12 bases. Germline CDR1 and CDR2: SQVTM and ANQGSEA.

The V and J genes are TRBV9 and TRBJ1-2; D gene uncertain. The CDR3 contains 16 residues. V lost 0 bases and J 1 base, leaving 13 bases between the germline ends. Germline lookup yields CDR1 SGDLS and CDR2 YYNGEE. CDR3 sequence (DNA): TGTGCCAGCAGCGTAGGGTCAGGAAGTAATAACTATGGCTACACCTTC. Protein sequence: CASSVGSGSNNYGYTF.

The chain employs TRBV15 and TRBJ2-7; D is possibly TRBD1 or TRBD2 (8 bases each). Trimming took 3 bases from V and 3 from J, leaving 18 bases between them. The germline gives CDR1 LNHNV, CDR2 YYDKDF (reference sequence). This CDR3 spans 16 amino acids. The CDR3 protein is CATSRERGTGNYEQYF. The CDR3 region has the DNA TGTGCCACCAGCAGGGAGCGGGGGACAGGCAACTACGAGCAGTACTTC. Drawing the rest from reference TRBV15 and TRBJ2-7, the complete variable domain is DAMVIQNPRYQVTQFGKPVTLSCSQTLNHNVMYWYQQKSSQAPKLLFHYYDKDFNNEADTPDNFQSRRPNTSFCFLDIRSPGLGDTAMYLCATSRERGTGNYEQYFGPGTRLTVT.